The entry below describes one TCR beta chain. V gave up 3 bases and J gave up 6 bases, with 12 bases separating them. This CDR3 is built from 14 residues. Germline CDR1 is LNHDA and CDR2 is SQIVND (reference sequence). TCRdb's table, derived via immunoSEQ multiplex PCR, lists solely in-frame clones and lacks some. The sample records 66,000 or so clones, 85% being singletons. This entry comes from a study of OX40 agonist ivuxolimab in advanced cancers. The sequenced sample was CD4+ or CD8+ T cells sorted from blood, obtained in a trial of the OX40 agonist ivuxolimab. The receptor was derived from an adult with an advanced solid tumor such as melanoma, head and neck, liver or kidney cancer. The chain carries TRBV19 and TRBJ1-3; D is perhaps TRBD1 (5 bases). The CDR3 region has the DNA TGTGCCAGTAGTATCCTCGGCGGACAAAACACCATATATTTT. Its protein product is CASSILGGQNTIYF.